Shown below are 30 T cell receptor beta chains from a single sample sequenced in a study of OX40 agonist ivuxolimab in advanced cancers. The repertoire was sequenced with immunoSEQ multiplex PCR; TCRdb's copy has only in-frame clones and lacks some. This sample has 70,000 or so clones, with 90% found just once. The starting material was CD4+ or CD8+ T cells sorted from blood, obtained in a trial of the OX40 agonist ivuxolimab. The receptors stem from an adult with an advanced solid tumor such as melanoma, head and neck, liver or kidney cancer.

The chain uses TRBV20-1 and TRBJ2-7, with D uncertain. V lost 5 bases and J lost 4, with 9 bases in between. Germline V lookup: CDR1 DFQATT, CDR2 SNEGSKA (reference sequence). The CDR3 covers 11 residues. In nucleotides, the CDR3 is TGCAGTGCTCCCGGGCTTTACGAGCAGTACTTC. Its protein is CSAPGLYEQYF.

J is TRBJ1-2 and V is TRBV6-5, with 7 bases matching TRBD1. V gave up 0 bases and J gave up 6 bases; unmatched junction bases: 10. CDR3 length: 16 amino acids. Germline CDR1 and CDR2: MNHEY and SVGAGI. In DNA, the CDR3 is TGTGCCAGCAGTTACTCGAGACGACAGGGAGTCAATGGCTACACCTTC. It specifies CASSYSRRQGVNGYTF.

This chain joins TRBV9 and TRBJ2-3; D gene ambiguous. The CDR3 is 12 amino acids. Germline V CDR1 and CDR2: SGDLS, YYNGEE. The ends were cut back, 0 bases at V and 4 bases at J, with 3 bases in the middle. CDR3 sequence: CASSVEADTQYF. The CDR3 DNA sequence: TGTGCCAGCAGCGTAGAGGCAGATACGCAGTATTTT.

This clone has a handful of counts. CDR3 loop: CASSQPGTTNEKLFF. CDR3 coding DNA: TGCGCCAGCAGCCAACCCGGGACAACTAATGAAAAACTGTTTTTT. V and J are TRBV4-3 and TRBJ1-4; D remains ambiguous. V was trimmed by 2 bases and J by 0 bases, leaving 7 bases between them. CDR3 length: 15 amino acids. The germline gives CDR1 LGHNA, CDR2 YSLEER.

The chain links TRBV6-5 to TRBJ1-2, with 7 bases fitting TRBD1. In germline, CDR1 is MNHEY, CDR2 SVGAGI. The J segment lost 8 bases and the V segment lost 0 bases, leaving 3 bases of the junction unmatched. The CDR3 is made up of 13 amino acids. The CDR3 DNA sequence: TGTGCCAGCAGTTACTCAGGGGACAGAGGCTACACCTTC. Amino acid sequence: CASSYSGDRGYTF.

The genes are TRBV28 and TRBJ2-6; tentative D call: TRBD1 (5 bases). The CDR3 sequence is 12 residues long. The ends were cut back, 9 bases at V and 5 bases at J, with 8 bases in the middle. Germline assignment: CDR1 MDHEN and CDR2 SYDVKM. The CDR3 DNA reads TGTGCCAGTAGGGGTCGGGCCAACGTCCTGACTTTC. This translates into CASRGRANVLTF.

V gene TRBV6-6 combines with J gene TRBJ1-2; 8 nucleotides match TRBD1. CDR1 is MNHNY and CDR2 is SVGAGI in the germline V gene (reference sequence). There are 14 residues in the CDR3. The ends lost 5 bases at V and 5 bases at J; junction bases unmatched: 7. CDR3 loop: CASSSGQGWYGYTF. CDR3 nucleotide sequence: TGTGCCAGCAGTAGCGGACAGGGATGGTATGGCTACACCTTC.

The chain combines TRBV18 with TRBJ1-1; 9 bases map to TRBD1. The germline V gene has CDR1 KGHSH and CDR2 LQKENI. V trimming: 6 bases; J trimming: 4 bases; junction bases outside the gene matches: 6. The CDR3 consists of 14 residues. CDR3 loop: CASSSDRGATEAFF. In DNA, the CDR3 is TGTGCCAGCTCCTCCGACAGGGGGGCCACTGAAGCTTTCTTT.

V is TRBV11-3 and J is TRBJ2-2; no firm D call. Per germline, CDR1 SGHNT and CDR2 YENEEA. CDR3 length: 12 residues. V was shortened by 3 bases and J by 4 bases, with 3 bases between the two germline ends. DNA for the CDR3: TGTGCCAGCAGCTTTCTCACCGGGGAGCTGTTTTTT. This gives the protein CASSFLTGELFF.

The V and J genes are TRBV11-2 and TRBJ2-7; 9 positions agree with TRBD2. After removal of 7 bases from V and 4 bases from J, the junction contained 8 bases not matched to a gene. CDR1 SGHAT and CDR2 FQNNGV come from the germline V gene. CDR3 length: 14 amino acids. CDR3 in DNA: TGTGCCAGCACAGGGAGCGGGAGGCGGTACGAGCAGTACTTC. Residues: CASTGSGRRYEQYF.

The chain links TRBV29-1 to TRBJ1-1; D not resolved. The CDR3 is made up of 11 amino acids. The germline gives CDR1 SQVTM, CDR2 ANQGSEA. V was trimmed by 4 bases and J by 8 bases, leaving 11 bases between them. The CDR3 DNA is TGCAGCGTTGGTTCGAGCGGGGAAGCTTTCTTT. It is translated as CSVGSSGEAFF.

This sequence joins TRBV10-3 and TRBJ2-5; 11 nucleotides agree with TRBD2. V gave up 6 bases and J gave up 5 bases; unmatched junction bases: 8. The germline gives CDR1 ENHRY, CDR2 SYGVKD. The CDR3 is 15 amino acids. CDR3 nucleotides: TGTGCCATCAGCACCGGGACTAGCGGTGGGGAGACCCAGTACTTC. Amino acids: CAISTGTSGGETQYF.

In this sample, this clone turned up once. Other DNA sequences from this sample encode an identical CDR3 as well. V is TRBV7-2 and J is TRBJ2-1; D remains unclear. V lost 1 base to trimming and J lost 10 bases, with 17 bases between them. CDR3 length: 15 amino acids. Germline V gene lookup returns CDR1 SGHTA and CDR2 FQGNSA. The CDR3 reads CASSLVSGPKGEQFF. The DNA for the CDR3 is TGTGCCAGCAGCTTAGTCTCCGGGCCCAAAGGCGAGCAGTTCTTC.

This sequence joins TRBV6-5 and TRBJ2-3; no reliable D call. The CDR3 length is 13 residues. Trimming took off 6 bases at V and 1 base at J, with 8 bases between the two ends. Looked up from germline, CDR1 is MNHEY and CDR2 is SVGAGI. The CDR3 protein is CASREIRTDTQYF. Here the CDR3 DNA reads TGTGCCAGCAGAGAGATACGCACAGATACGCAGTATTTT.

V usage is TRBV5-1 and J usage is TRBJ1-1, with TRBD1 as a possible D gene (6 bases). Trimming removed 3 bases at V and 0 bases at J, with 9 bases between. Germline V gene sequence: CDR1 SGHRS, CDR2 YFSETQ. This CDR3 region has 14 residues. CDR3 amino acids: CASSSTGLNTEAFF. The DNA for the CDR3 is TGCGCCAGCAGCTCGACAGGCTTGAACACTGAAGCTTTCTTT.

This chain links TRBV6-6 with TRBJ2-1; 7 bases match TRBD2. Germline CDR1 reads MNHNY; CDR2 reads SVGAGI (reference sequence). This CDR3 spans 15 amino acids. The junction had 4 bases not matched to a gene; V was cut back by 4 bases and J by 1 base. CDR3 sequence: CASSSPGGSYNEQFF. Written as DNA, the CDR3 is TGTGCCAGCAGTTCCCCCGGGGGGTCCTACAATGAGCAGTTCTTC.

The chain has TRBV7-2 and TRBJ2-2, with D uncertain. The V end was cut by 1 base, the J end by 6 bases, with 9 bases between. This CDR3 is built from 14 residues. Germline V gene sequence: CDR1 SGHTA, CDR2 FQGNSA. The CDR3 spells CASSLEAGPGELFF. The CDR3 coding sequence is TGTGCCAGCAGCTTAGAAGCCGGGCCCGGGGAGCTGTTTTTT.

The V and J genes are TRBV5-4 and TRBJ1-1; D uncertain. The CDR3 covers 15 residues. V lost 4 bases and J 2 bases, leaving 15 bases between the germline ends. Germline lookup yields CDR1 SGHNT and CDR2 YYREEE (reference sequence). CDR3 sequence: CASSLGTARNTEAFF. DNA for the CDR3: TGTGCCAGCAGCCTCGGTACGGCCAGAAACACTGAAGCTTTCTTT. The whole variable domain, filled in from reference TRBV5-4 and TRBJ1-1, reads ETGVTQSPTHLIKTRGQQVTLRCSSQSGHNTVSWYQQALGQGPQFIFQYYREEENGRGNFPPRFSGLQFPNYSSELNVNALELDDSALYLCASSLGTARNTEAFFGQGTRLTVV.

The sample holds a few counts of this clone. The gene calls are TRBV30 and TRBJ1-1; 8 bases are shared with TRBD1. The CDR3 runs 9 residues. CDR1 GTSNPN and CDR2 SVGIG come from the germline V gene (reference sequence). The CDR3 nucleotides are TGTGCACAAACAGGGGGGGCTTTCTTT. Residues: CAQTGGAFF.

The rearrangement joins TRBV7-6 to TRBJ2-3; 12 nucleotides match TRBD2. Germline V gives CDR1 SGHVS, CDR2 FNYEAQ. The ends lost 5 bases at V and 1 base at J; junction bases unmatched: 4. The CDR3 extends over 16 amino acids. The CDR3 loop is CASSPRLAGGTDTQYF. The DNA for the CDR3 is TGTGCCAGCAGCCCGCGACTAGCGGGGGGCACAGATACGCAGTATTTT.

The V gene is TRBV7-2, the J gene TRBJ1-3; D is undetermined. The germline V and J ends were trimmed by 1 base and 4 bases, with 17 bases remaining between them. The CDR3 has 17 amino acids. Germline V gene lookup returns CDR1 SGHTA and CDR2 FQGNSA. CDR3 loop: CASSLVGSGVQGNTIYF. The CDR3 DNA is TGTGCCAGCAGCTTAGTAGGGTCCGGGGTTCAAGGAAACACCATATATTTT.

V usage is TRBV5-6 and J usage is TRBJ2-7; 8 nucleotides line up with TRBD2. With V trimmed by 2 bases and J by 2 bases, 6 bases remained unmatched. This CDR3 has 15 amino acids. Germline V gene data show CDR1 as SGHDT and CDR2 as YYEEEE. The CDR3 region is CASSFTAGVTYEQYF. CDR3 nucleotides: TGTGCCAGCAGCTTCACAGCGGGAGTGACCTACGAGCAGTACTTC.

The rearrangement joins TRBV28 to TRBJ1-2; TRBD1 aligns across 9 bases. J gave up 2 bases and V 7 bases, and 2 bases lay outside the gene matches. The germline gives CDR1 MDHEN, CDR2 SYDVKM. The CDR3 consists of 13 residues. As DNA, the CDR3 is TGTGCCAGCAAAGGACAGGGGAACTATGGCTACACCTTC. Translation: CASKGQGNYGYTF.

This chain links TRBV28 with TRBJ2-1; 7 nucleotides agree with TRBD2. The germline CDR1 and CDR2 sequences are MDHEN and SYDVKM. CDR3 length equals 14 residues. Trimming cost V 8 bases and J 9 bases; bases outside gene matches: 13. CDR3 residues: CASGKGLVNSEQFF. CDR3 bases: TGTGCCAGCGGTAAAGGACTAGTCAACTCTGAGCAGTTCTTC.

V gene TRBV29-1 combines with J gene TRBJ2-1, with TRBD1 matching over 12 bases. V was clipped by 8 bases and J by 7 bases; unmatched bases: 12. Germline lookup yields CDR1 SQVTM and CDR2 ANQGSEA. The CDR3 spans 15 residues. CDR3 bases: TGCAGCATCGGTCCCGGGACAGGGGGCTTAAATGAGCAGTTCTTC. It translates to CSIGPGTGGLNEQFF.

J is TRBJ2-1 and V is TRBV7-9, with 8 bases identical to TRBD2. Germline V CDR1 and CDR2: SEHNR, FQNEAQ (reference sequence). V lost 3 bases to trimming and J lost 10 bases; unmatched junction nucleotides: 5. The CDR3 spans 13 residues. The CDR3 loop reads CASSFIGGAEQFF. CDR3 in DNA: TGTGCCAGCAGCTTTATCGGGGGGGCCGAGCAGTTCTTC.

V and J are TRBV7-2 and TRBJ2-1; weak D call: TRBD2 (6 bases). V lost 7 bases and J 14 bases, leaving 24 bases between the germline ends. Germline V lookup: CDR1 SGHTA, CDR2 FQGNSA. This CDR3 has 14 amino acids. Here the CDR3 reads CASIYLGSNGGKFF. CDR3 coding DNA: TGTGCCAGCATTTACCTCGGGTCAAACGGCGGGAAGTTCTTC. Supplemented by reference TRBV7-2 and TRBJ2-1, the full variable domain reads GAGVSQSPSNKVTEKGKDVELRCDPISGHTALYWYRQSLGQGLEFLIYFQGNSAPDKSGLPSDRFSAERTGGSVSTLTIQRTQQEDSAVYLCASIYLGSNGGKFFGPGTRLTVL.

V usage is TRBV5-1 and J usage is TRBJ1-2; D not certain. The CDR3 consists of 15 residues. Germline CDR1 SGHRS, CDR2 YFSETQ. The V end lost 0 bases, the J end lost 2 bases, and 11 bases lay between the germline ends. This CDR3 reads CASSLGGFKNYGYTF. The DNA for the CDR3 is TGCGCCAGCAGCTTGGGAGGGTTTAAGAACTATGGCTACACCTTC.

The chain employs TRBV6-5 and TRBJ2-1, with 11 positions matching TRBD1. Trimming took 6 bases from V and 7 from J; bases not matched to a gene: 8. The CDR3 length is 15 residues. CDR1 is MNHEY and CDR2 is SVGAGI in the germline V gene. Written as DNA, the CDR3 is TGTGCCAGCAGGCCGGGACAGGGGGGCTTTAATGAGCAGTTCTTC. This translates into CASRPGQGGFNEQFF.

The genes are TRBV7-2 and TRBJ2-3; TRBD2 aligns across 10 bases. Germline V gene lookup returns CDR1 SGHTA and CDR2 FQGNSA. Unmatched junction bases numbered 7, after V lost 3 bases and J lost 7 bases. The CDR3 spans 15 residues. The CDR3 loop reads CASSLGLAGANTQYF. CDR3 DNA: TGTGCCAGCAGCTTGGGCCTAGCGGGAGCAAATACGCAGTATTTT.